Each of the 31 T cell receptor beta chains below was sequenced from the same sample in a study of human T cells and chemical hapten exposure. Specified time point: patch test 2, 6 weeks after DPC sensitization. Treatment noted: therapeutic diphenylcyclopropenone sensitization with weekly scalp DPC. TCRdb itself ran the RACE reads through MiXCR, one entry per CDR3 protein. The repertoire has roughly 140,000 distinct CDR3 sequences, about 11% of them found once; the top ten carry around 1.4%. The specimen was whole blood, collected in connection with sensitization to the hapten diphenylcyclopropenone (DPC). The receptors here all came from a woman in her forties or fifties with alopecia areata. Some clones in this sample may be carry-over from other donors' samples.

The rearrangement links TRBV11-2 to TRBJ2-6; no clear D. This CDR3 contains 16 residues. V lost 0 bases, J lost 8 bases, and 14 bases lay in between. In germline, CDR1 is SGHAT, CDR2 FQNNGV. The CDR3 DNA reads TGTGCCAGCAGCTTAGAACAGCTTGCGTTTTCCAACGTCCTGACTTTC. Translating it yields CASSLEQLAFSNVLTF. Filled out from reference TRBV11-2 and TRBJ2-6, the complete variable domain reads EAGVAQSPRYKIIEKRQSVAFWCNPISGHATLYWYQQILGQGPKLLIQFQNNGVVDDSQLPKDRFSAERLKGVDSTLKIQPAKLEDSAVYLCASSLEQLAFSNVLTFGAGSRLTVL.

This clonotype was observed a few times. The chain links TRBV18 to TRBJ2-7; 9 nucleotides match TRBD2. Germline loops: CDR1 KGHSH, CDR2 LQKENI. The CDR3 is 15 amino acids. Trimming took 3 bases from V and 3 from J; bases not matched to a gene: 6. In DNA, the CDR3 is TGTGCCAGCTCACCGGTCTCGACTAGCGGCTACGAGCAGTACTTC. It encodes CASSPVSTSGYEQYF. Full variable domain (outside the CDR3, taken from reference TRBV18 and TRBJ2-7): NAGVMQNPRHLVRRRGQEARLRCSPMKGHSHVYWYRQLPEEGLKFMVYLQKENIIDESGMPKERFSAEFPKEGPSILRIQQVVRGDSAAYFCASSPVSTSGYEQYFGPGTRLTVT.

Only a few counts were recorded for this clonotype. The genes are TRBV3-1 and TRBJ2-1; 8 bases are shared with TRBD2. This CDR3 has 15 amino acids. Germline loops: CDR1 LGHDT, CDR2 YNNKEL (reference sequence). With V trimmed by 5 bases and J by 2 bases, 5 bases remained unmatched. The CDR3 here is CASSELAATYNEQFF. For the CDR3, the DNA is TGTGCCAGCAGCGAACTAGCGGCCACCTACAATGAGCAGTTCTTC.

This clonotype has more than one count but fewer than ten. V gene TRBV10-3 combines with J gene TRBJ2-3; D might be TRBD1 (6 bases). CDR3 length equals 15 residues. V was clipped by 2 bases and J by 2 bases, with 11 bases between them. The V gene's germline CDR1 is ENHRY and CDR2 SYGVKD. CDR3 bases: TGTGCCATCAGTGAGAAGGCAGGGGCCACAGATACGCAGTATTTT. This sequence encodes CAISEKAGATDTQYF.

This clonotype was seen more than once but under ten times. The chain has TRBV6-2 or TRBV6-3 and TRBJ1-5; 8 bases are a match to TRBD1. After removal of 7 bases from V and 1 base from J, the junction contained 6 bases not matched to a gene. CDR1 is MNHEY and CDR2 is SVGEGT in the germline V gene. This CDR3 is built from 15 residues. For the CDR3, the DNA is TGTGCCAGCACCGACAGGGGTCTAAGCAATCAGCCCCAGCATTTT. As protein: CASTDRGLSNQPQHF.

The table lists this clonotype with many counts. The chain uses TRBV18 and TRBJ2-3; 7 bases are a match to TRBD1. CDR3 length equals 17 residues. The V gene end was trimmed by 1 base and the J gene end by 2 bases; junction bases not matched to a gene: 9. Per the germline V gene, CDR1 is KGHSH and CDR2 is LQKENI. The CDR3 spells CASSPRRGSQPTDTQYF. The CDR3 bases are TGTGCCAGCTCACCACGCAGGGGGTCTCAACCCACAGATACGCAGTATTTT.

Many counts were recorded for this clonotype. J is TRBJ2-6 and V is TRBV27, with TRBD1 matching over 9 bases. CDR1 and CDR2 from the germline V gene are MNHEY and SMNVEV (reference sequence). The V and J ends lost 6 bases and 0 bases, in that order; junction bases with no gene match: 9. There are 18 residues in the CDR3. CDR3 protein: CASSLAGTGFSGANVLTF. The DNA for the CDR3 is TGTGCCAGCAGCCTGGCCGGGACAGGGTTCTCTGGGGCCAACGTCCTGACTTTC.

This chain connects TRBV28 to TRBJ2-7, with 7 positions matching TRBD1. The CDR3 runs 15 residues. With V trimmed by 6 bases and J by 5 bases, 13 bases remained unmatched. The germline V gene encodes CDR1 MDHEN and CDR2 SYDVKM. CDR3 nucleotide sequence: TGTGCCAGCAGCCCACCTACCTGGGACAGCAACGAGCAGTACTTC. Its translation is CASSPPTWDSNEQYF.

This clonotype was recorded a few times. The DNA for the CDR3 is TGTGCTAGTGGTTTGGCCTCCGGGACTGCTAACACCGGGGAGCTGTTTTTT. It yields the protein CASGLASGTANTGELFF. The rearrangement joins TRBV12-5 to TRBJ2-2, with D possibly matching TRBD2 (6 bases). Germline CDR1 LGHNT, CDR2 FRNRAP. CDR3 length: 17 amino acids. Trimming cost V 1 base and J 2 bases, with 14 bases left between them.

This chain uses TRBV28 with TRBJ2-3; TRBD1 is a possible D gene (6 bases). Germline assignment: CDR1 MDHEN and CDR2 SYDVKM. V lost 3 bases and J 0 bases, leaving 10 bases between the germline ends. The CDR3 runs 15 residues. CDR3 residues: CASSFRGHSTDTQYF. CDR3 nucleotides: TGTGCCAGCAGTTTTAGGGGACACAGCACAGATACGCAGTATTTT.

In this sample, this clonotype turned up a few times. The chain couples TRBV6-2 or TRBV6-3 to TRBJ1-2, with D hard to call. Trimming removed 6 bases from V and 0 bases from J, with 11 bases in between. Germline V lookup: CDR1 MNHEY, CDR2 SVGEGT. The CDR3 covers 14 residues. The CDR3 region has the DNA TGTGCCAGCAGCCGCCGGACGGCTAACTATGGCTACACCTTC. This encodes CASSRRTANYGYTF.

The chain combines TRBV29-1 with TRBJ2-1; 12 bases match TRBD2. The CDR3 has 18 amino acids. The V gene's germline CDR1 is SQVTM and CDR2 ANQGSEA. V lost 1 base to trimming and J lost 1 base; unmatched junction nucleotides: 8. The CDR3 DNA reads as TGCAGCGTTGAAGGGACTAGCGGGAAAGTGGTGTCCTACAATGAGCAGTTCTTC. Translated, it gives CSVEGTSGKVVSYNEQFF.

This clonotype was seen ten or more times. V gene TRBV24-1 combines with J gene TRBJ2-1, with 8 bases identical to TRBD1. CDR1 and CDR2 from the germline V gene are KGHDR and SFDVKD. The CDR3 contains 15 residues. J was trimmed by 5 bases and V by 3 bases; bases with no gene match: 5. The CDR3 bases are TGTGCCACCAGTGATCCCCCGGGACAGGACAATGAGCAGTTCTTC. Residues: CATSDPPGQDNEQFF.

Comments on this clonotype: This could be a read error, since a much larger clone is one nucleotide away. The V and J genes are TRBV10-3 and TRBJ2-5, with no clear D. This CDR3 has 14 amino acids. V lost 2 bases and J 1 base, leaving 8 bases between the germline ends. Germline assignment: CDR1 ENHRY and CDR2 SYGVKD. CDR3 sequence reads: CAISEKCLQETQYF. The CDR3 DNA is TGTGCCATCAGTGAGAAGTGCCTCCAAGAGACCCAGTACTTC.

This clonotype showed up many times. The V and J genes are TRBV20-1 and TRBJ2-1; 8 bases map to TRBD2. Trimming cost V 6 bases and J 7 bases; bases outside gene matches: 14. The CDR3 sequence is 15 residues long. Germline V gene sequence: CDR1 DFQATT, CDR2 SNEGSKA (reference sequence). The CDR3 sequence: CSANQPGTRGNEQFF. The CDR3 coding sequence is TGCAGTGCCAACCAGCCCGGGACTAGGGGAAATGAGCAGTTCTTC.

This sequence joins TRBV7-2 and TRBJ1-2; D remains unclear. V lost 1 base, J lost 1 base, and 7 bases lay in between. Germline V gene lookup returns CDR1 SGHTA and CDR2 FQGNSA. This CDR3 is built from 14 residues. The CDR3 DNA follows: TGTGCCAGCAGCTTAGGCATCAGTAACTATGGCTACACCTTC. Translating gives CASSLGISNYGYTF. Full variable domain (remainder filled in from reference TRBV7-2 and TRBJ1-2): GAGVSQSPSNKVTEKGKDVELRCDPISGHTALYWYRQSLGQGLEFLIYFQGNSAPDKSGLPSDRFSAERTGGSVSTLTIQRTQQEDSAVYLCASSLGISNYGYTFGSGTRLTVV.

The table lists this clonotype with a few counts. The V call is TRBV12-3 or TRBV12-4, the J call TRBJ2-5; D uncertain. The CDR3 is 16 residues long. V was pared by 2 bases and J by 0 bases, with 13 bases between. As DNA, the CDR3 is TGTGCCAGCAGTTTACTCGGTATGGGGAACCAAGAGACCCAGTACTTC. Encoded protein: CASSLLGMGNQETQYF.

This clonotype was counted ten times or more. CDR3 sequence: CASSGQPNYGYTF. Here the CDR3 DNA reads TGTGCCAGCAGTGGACAGCCCAACTATGGCTACACCTTC. V gene TRBV2 combines with J gene TRBJ1-2; D is possibly TRBD1 (5 bases). V was cut by 4 bases and J by 2 bases, with 8 bases left in between. Germline assignment: CDR1 SNHLY and CDR2 FYNNEI. The CDR3 length is 13 residues.

This clonotype showed up just a few times. The gene calls are TRBV11-2 and TRBJ1-5; D possibly corresponds to TRBD1 (6 bases). The CDR3 is 15 amino acids. Germline V gives CDR1 SGHAT, CDR2 FQNNGV. V shed 9 bases and J shed 5 bases, with 20 bases lying between them. Here the CDR3 DNA reads TGTGCCAGACCCAGGAACAGGGATGGAGATCAGCCCCAGCATTTT. Its translation: CARPRNRDGDQPQHF.

This clonotype has ten or more counts. The chain has TRBV28 and TRBJ2-2, with D possibly matching TRBD2 (5 bases). The CDR3 totals 14 residues. Trimming took 5 bases from V and 0 from J, leaving 7 bases between them. The germline V gene has CDR1 MDHEN and CDR2 SYDVKM. CDR3 residues: CASSGLANTGELFF. CDR3 in DNA: TGTGCCAGCAGTGGACTTGCGAACACCGGGGAGCTGTTTTTT. Full variable domain (remainder filled in from reference TRBV28 and TRBJ2-2): DVKVTQSSRYLVKRTGEKVFLECVQDMDHENMFWYRQDPGLGLRLIYFSYDVKMKEKGDIPEGYSVSREKKERFSLILESASTNQTSMYLCASSGLANTGELFFGEGSRLTVL.

This clonotype was detected a few times. This rearrangement joins TRBV29-1 to TRBJ1-2; TRBD1 is a possible D gene (5 bases). Per the germline V gene, CDR1 is SQVTM and CDR2 is ANQGSEA. The CDR3 has 15 amino acids. V lost 0 bases to trimming and J lost 4 bases, with 15 bases between them. CDR3 bases: TGCAGCGTTGAAGATCGTCAGGGCGCGGTCTATGGCTACACCTTC. This gives the protein CSVEDRQGAVYGYTF.

The V and J genes are TRBV19 and TRBJ2-3; the match to TRBD2 covers 12 bases. The J segment lost 0 bases and the V segment lost 4 bases, leaving 8 bases of the junction unmatched. This CDR3 contains 18 residues. Germline V CDR1 and CDR2: LNHDA, SQIVND (reference sequence). This chain's CDR3 is CASSSGLAGSSSTDTQYF. The CDR3 DNA reads TGTGCCAGTAGTAGCGGACTAGCGGGAAGTTCTAGCACAGATACGCAGTATTTT.

In this sample, this clonotype turned up many times. V and J are TRBV7-8 and TRBJ2-2, with D perhaps matching TRBD2 (6 bases). This CDR3 spans 14 amino acids. Trimming pared 5 bases from V and 5 bases from J, leaving 12 bases between. Germline CDR1 SGHVS, CDR2 FQNEAQ. The CDR3 region is CASSRGGSTGELFF. Written as DNA, the CDR3 is TGTGCCAGCAGCCGTGGGGGGTCGACCGGGGAGCTGTTTTTT. The full variable domain, in which reference TRBV7-8 and TRBJ2-2 provide the parts outside the CDR3, is GAGVSQSPRYKVAKRGQDVALRCDPISGHVSLFWYQQALGQGPEFLTYFQNEAQLDKSGLPSDRFFAERPEGSVSTLKIQRTQQEDSAVYLCASSRGGSTGELFFGEGSRLTVL.

The V gene is TRBV4-2, the J gene TRBJ2-3; D ambiguous. The CDR3 sequence is 15 residues long. V dropped 6 bases and J dropped 4 bases, with 17 bases sitting between them. Germline V gene lookup returns CDR1 LGHNA and CDR2 YNFKEQ. The chain's CDR3 is CASSKMAEWSDTQYF. CDR3 bases: TGTGCCAGCAGTAAAATGGCGGAGTGGTCAGATACGCAGTATTTT.

This clonotype has more than one count but fewer than ten. This sequence joins TRBV24-1 and TRBJ2-3; 10 nucleotides agree with TRBD2. This CDR3 contains 19 residues. J lost 2 bases, V lost 4 bases, and 14 bases had no gene match. Germline assignment: CDR1 KGHDR and CDR2 SFDVKD. This CDR3 is CATSESAQGLALLTDTQYF. CDR3 coding DNA: TGTGCCACCAGTGAATCGGCCCAGGGACTAGCGTTACTCACAGATACGCAGTATTTT.

The chain employs TRBV3-1 and TRBJ2-7; D is ambiguous. The germline V and J ends were trimmed by 1 base and 0 bases, with 7 bases remaining between them. This CDR3 is built from 14 residues. Germline loops: CDR1 LGHDT, CDR2 YNNKEL (reference sequence). CDR3 sequence (DNA): TGTGCCAGCAGCCAAGTCGTTGCCTCCTACGAGCAGTACTTC. Translated: CASSQVVASYEQYF.

This clonotype was counted between two and nine times. The CDR3 here is CASSLRLGGQYF. CDR3 nucleotide sequence: TGTGCCAGCAGTTTACGCCTAGGCGGGCAGTATTTT. The chain couples TRBV12-3 or TRBV12-4 to TRBJ2-3; D not certain. The CDR3 runs 12 residues. Trimming pared 2 bases from V and 11 bases from J, leaving 11 bases between.

In this sample, this clonotype turned up many times. The genes are TRBV20-1 and TRBJ2-7, with 9 bases lining up with TRBD2. The CDR3 totals 16 residues. The ends lost 6 bases at V and 2 bases at J; junction bases unmatched: 14. Per germline, CDR1 DFQATT and CDR2 SNEGSKA (reference sequence). CDR3 in amino acids: CSASPLAGEKPYEQYF. The DNA for the CDR3 is TGCAGTGCGAGCCCCTTAGCGGGAGAGAAACCCTACGAGCAGTACTTC.

The chain recombines TRBV20-1 with TRBJ2-7; the match to TRBD2 covers 14 bases. Germline assignment: CDR1 DFQATT and CDR2 SNEGSKA (reference sequence). The CDR3 spans 16 residues. J gave up 2 bases and V 3 bases, and 6 bases lay outside the gene matches. This CDR3 is CSASSGLAGGTYEQYF. CDR3 nucleotide sequence: TGCAGTGCTAGTTCAGGACTAGCGGGAGGCACCTACGAGCAGTACTTC.

V gene TRBV11-2 combines with J gene TRBJ2-2; a weak D match, TRBD1 (6 bases). The CDR3 contains 15 residues. Germline V lookup: CDR1 SGHAT, CDR2 FQNNGV. V lost 3 bases and J 6 bases, leaving 14 bases between the germline ends. The CDR3 loop is CASSFRGPAAGELFF. CDR3 DNA: TGTGCCAGCAGCTTCAGGGGCCCAGCCGCCGGGGAGCTGTTTTTT.

This clonotype was observed once. V gene TRBV10-3 combines with J gene TRBJ2-7; 7 bases map to TRBD1. The junction had 6 bases not matched to a gene; V was cut back by 6 bases and J by 4 bases. CDR1 and CDR2 from the germline V gene are ENHRY and SYGVKD. The CDR3 is 13 amino acids. The CDR3 is CAIRPDRVYEQYF. DNA for the CDR3: TGTGCCATCAGACCCGACAGGGTATACGAGCAGTACTTC.